This TCR beta chain was obtained from a study of blood T cell repertoires in COVID-19. Study-wide context: From the United States, Italy and Spain came samples of acute and convalescent COVID-19. PBMCs, B-cell-depleted T cells, or T cells provided the cDNA or gDNA that made up the material.

Germline-derived CDR1 and CDR2 are MDHEN and SYDVKM. V lost 5 bases and J lost 1; bases outside the gene matches: 7. The length of the CDR3 is 16 residues. Seattle patients were enrolled while actively infected and followed longitudinally. Original processing methods: Amplification with reference gene primers provided the estimates of nucleated cell counts. Using immunoSEQ multiplex PCR, the repertoire was profiled, and TCRdb retains in-frame clones only, with some absent. V and J calls plus clone size are reproduced from that table; the DNA served to infer D and trimming. Of 250,000 or so clones in the sample, around 89% are singletons; the top ten hold approximately 2.6%.

This receptor was obtained from a man aged 25 to 40 with COVID-19, enrolled during active disease. This chain connects TRBV28 to TRBJ2-1, with 8 bases aligning to TRBD2. Sequenced material: peripheral blood. DNA for the CDR3: TGTGCCAGCAGTCTAACCGGGACTAGTTCCTACAATGAGCAGTTCTTC. Translated: CASSLTGTSSYNEQFF.